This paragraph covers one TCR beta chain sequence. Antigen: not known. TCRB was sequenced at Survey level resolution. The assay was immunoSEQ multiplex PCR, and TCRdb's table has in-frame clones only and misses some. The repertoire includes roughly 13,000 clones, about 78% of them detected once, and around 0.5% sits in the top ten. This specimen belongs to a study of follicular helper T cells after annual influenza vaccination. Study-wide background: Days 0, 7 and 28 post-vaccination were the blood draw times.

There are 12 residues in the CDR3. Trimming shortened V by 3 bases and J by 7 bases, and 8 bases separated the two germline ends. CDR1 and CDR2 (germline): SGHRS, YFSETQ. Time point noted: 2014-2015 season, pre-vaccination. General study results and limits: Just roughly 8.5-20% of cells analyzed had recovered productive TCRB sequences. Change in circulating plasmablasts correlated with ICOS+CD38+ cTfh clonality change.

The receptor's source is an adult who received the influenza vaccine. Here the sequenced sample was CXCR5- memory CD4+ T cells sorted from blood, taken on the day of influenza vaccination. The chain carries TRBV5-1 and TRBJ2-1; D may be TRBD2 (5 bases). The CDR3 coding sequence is TGCGCCAGCAGCTGGACGGGGAATGAGCAGTTCTTC. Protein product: CASSWTGNEQFF.